The source of this T cell receptor (beta chain) is a study of blood T cell repertoires in COVID-19. Overall study context: Sites across the United States, Italy and Spain contributed samples from acute and convalescent COVID-19.

The CDR3 runs to 13 residues. The germline CDR1 and CDR2 sequences are SGHVS and FNYEAQ. Trimming at V came to 5 bases and at J to 0 bases, leaving 1 base not matched to a gene. Methods used by the authors: Estimated nucleated cell counts came from reference gene primer amplification. TCRdb's table, derived via immunoSEQ multiplex PCR, lists solely in-frame clones and lacks some. D and trimming come from the DNA, and the V and J calls and clone size come from that table. The table includes approximately 160,000 clones, around four fifths detected once. This clone was picked up a small number of times.

This TCR derives from a man aged 65 to 85 with acute or convalescent COVID-19. Source material: peripheral blood. V gene TRBV7-6 combines with J gene TRBJ2-7; 7 bases line up with TRBD1. This chain's CDR3 is CASSTGVSYEQYF. DNA of the CDR3: TGTGCCAGCAGCACAGGGGTCTCCTACGAGCAGTACTTC.